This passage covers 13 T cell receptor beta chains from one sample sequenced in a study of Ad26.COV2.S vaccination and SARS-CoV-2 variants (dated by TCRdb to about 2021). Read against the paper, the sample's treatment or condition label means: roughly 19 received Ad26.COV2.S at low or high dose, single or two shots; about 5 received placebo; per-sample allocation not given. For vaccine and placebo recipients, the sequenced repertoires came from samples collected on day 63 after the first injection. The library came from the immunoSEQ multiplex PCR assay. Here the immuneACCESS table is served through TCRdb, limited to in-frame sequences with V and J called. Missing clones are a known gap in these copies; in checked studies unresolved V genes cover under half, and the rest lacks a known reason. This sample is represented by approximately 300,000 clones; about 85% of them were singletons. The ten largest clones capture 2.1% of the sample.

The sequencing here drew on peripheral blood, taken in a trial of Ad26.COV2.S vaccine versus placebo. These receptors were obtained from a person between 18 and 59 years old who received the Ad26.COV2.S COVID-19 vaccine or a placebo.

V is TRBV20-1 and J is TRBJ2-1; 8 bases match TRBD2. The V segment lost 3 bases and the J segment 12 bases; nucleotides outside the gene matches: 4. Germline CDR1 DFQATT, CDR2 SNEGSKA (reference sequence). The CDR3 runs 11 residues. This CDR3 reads CSARRSGGQFF. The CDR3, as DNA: TGCAGTGCTAGGAGAAGCGGGGGGCAGTTCTTC.

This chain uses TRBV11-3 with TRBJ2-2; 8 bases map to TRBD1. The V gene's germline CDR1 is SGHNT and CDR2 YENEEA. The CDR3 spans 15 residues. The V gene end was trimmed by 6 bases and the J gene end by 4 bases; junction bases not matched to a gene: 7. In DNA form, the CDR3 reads TGTGCCAGCAGAGGACAGGGTGGGGGCACCGGGGAGCTGTTTTTT. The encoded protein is CASRGQGGGTGELFF.

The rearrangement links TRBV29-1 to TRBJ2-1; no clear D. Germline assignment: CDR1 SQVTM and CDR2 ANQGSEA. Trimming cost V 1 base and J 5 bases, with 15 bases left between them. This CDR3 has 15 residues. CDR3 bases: TGCAGCGTTGAAGGGACGACGAAGGAGAACAATGAGCAGTTCTTC. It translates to CSVEGTTKENNEQFF.

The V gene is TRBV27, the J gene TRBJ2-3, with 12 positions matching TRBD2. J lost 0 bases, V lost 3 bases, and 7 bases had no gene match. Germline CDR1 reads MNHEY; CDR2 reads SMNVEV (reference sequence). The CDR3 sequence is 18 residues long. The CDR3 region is CASSFWASGGDSTDTQYF. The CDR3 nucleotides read TGTGCCAGCAGTTTTTGGGCTAGCGGGGGGGATAGCACAGATACGCAGTATTTT.

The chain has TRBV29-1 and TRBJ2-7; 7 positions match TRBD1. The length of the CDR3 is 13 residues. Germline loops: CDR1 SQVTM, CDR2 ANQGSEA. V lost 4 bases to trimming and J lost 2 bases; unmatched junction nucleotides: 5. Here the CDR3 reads CSVAPGQTYEQYF. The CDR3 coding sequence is TGCAGCGTTGCACCGGGACAGACCTACGAGCAGTACTTC.

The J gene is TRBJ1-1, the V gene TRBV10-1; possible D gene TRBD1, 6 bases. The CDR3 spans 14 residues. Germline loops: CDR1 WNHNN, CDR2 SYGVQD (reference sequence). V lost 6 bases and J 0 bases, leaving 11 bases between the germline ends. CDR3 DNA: TGCGCCAGCAGGAGGACAGAGATGAACACTGAAGCTTTCTTT. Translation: CASRRTEMNTEAFF.

Here the CDR3 DNA reads TGTGCCAGCACCGCGACTAGCCCCTACAATGAGCAGTTCTTC. As protein: CASTATSPYNEQFF. The chain is built from TRBV2 and TRBJ2-1; 7 positions match TRBD2. Losses at the gene ends were 7 bases for V and 2 bases for J; bases not matched to a gene: 5. Germline V CDR1 and CDR2: SNHLY, FYNNEI. The CDR3 loop spans 14 amino acids.

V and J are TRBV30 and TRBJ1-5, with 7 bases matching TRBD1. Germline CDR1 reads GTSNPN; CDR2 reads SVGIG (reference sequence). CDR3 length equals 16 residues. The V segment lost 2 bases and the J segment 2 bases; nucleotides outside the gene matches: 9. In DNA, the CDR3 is TGTGCCTGGAGTTCACAGGGGTGGGTGCGCAATCAGCCCCAGCATTTT. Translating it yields CAWSSQGWVRNQPQHF.

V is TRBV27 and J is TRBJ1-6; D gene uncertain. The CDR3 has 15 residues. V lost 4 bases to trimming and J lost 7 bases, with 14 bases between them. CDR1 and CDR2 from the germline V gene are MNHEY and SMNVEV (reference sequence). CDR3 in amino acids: CASSSSRVSNSPLHF. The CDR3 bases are TGTGCCAGCAGTTCATCCCGGGTTTCGAATTCACCCCTCCACTTT.

CDR3 protein: CASSLGADFMNTEAFF. CDR3 in DNA: TGTGCCAGCAGCTTAGGGGCGGACTTCATGAACACTGAAGCTTTCTTT. The chain recombines TRBV7-2 with TRBJ1-1; D is unresolved. Germline V gene data show CDR1 as SGHTA and CDR2 as FQGNSA. This CDR3 region has 16 residues. Deletions cut 1 base from V and 0 bases from J, with 12 bases between. Drawing the rest from reference TRBV7-2 and TRBJ1-1, the complete variable domain is GAGVSQSPSNKVTEKGKDVELRCDPISGHTALYWYRQSLGQGLEFLIYFQGNSAPDKSGLPSDRFSAERTGGSVSTLTIQRTQQEDSAVYLCASSLGADFMNTEAFFGQGTRLTVV.

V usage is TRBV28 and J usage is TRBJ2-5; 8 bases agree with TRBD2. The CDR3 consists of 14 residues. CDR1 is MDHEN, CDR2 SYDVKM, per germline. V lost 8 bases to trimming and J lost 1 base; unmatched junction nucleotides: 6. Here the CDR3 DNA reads TGTGCCAGCCGGCGAGCGGGGGCCCAAGAGACCCAGTACTTC. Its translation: CASRRAGAQETQYF.

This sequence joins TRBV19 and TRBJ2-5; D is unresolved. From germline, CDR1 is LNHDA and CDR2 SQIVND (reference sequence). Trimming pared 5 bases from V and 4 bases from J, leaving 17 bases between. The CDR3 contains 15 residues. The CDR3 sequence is CASSDVLGSRETQYF. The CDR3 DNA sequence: TGTGCCAGTAGTGACGTTTTGGGAAGCCGAGAGACCCAGTACTTC.

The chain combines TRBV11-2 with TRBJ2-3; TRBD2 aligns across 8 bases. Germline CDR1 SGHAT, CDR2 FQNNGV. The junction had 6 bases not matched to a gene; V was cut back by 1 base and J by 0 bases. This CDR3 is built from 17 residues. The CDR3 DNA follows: TGTGCCAGCAGCTTAGTAGCAGCGGGGGCTAGCACAGATACGCAGTATTTT. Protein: CASSLVAAGASTDTQYF.